This T cell receptor (beta chain) was identified during a study of cytotoxic CD8 clonotypes in ibrutinib-treated CLL. Across the study: Within the patient group, eleven to twelve were relapsed/refractory and about 15 treatment-naive, and around 17 were IGHV unmutated.

Sequencing was designed to attain a depth spanning 1 in 200,000 to 1 in 1 million T cells. The table came from immunoSEQ multiplex PCR; TCRdb's copy has only in-frame clones and leaves some out. In the table there are around 77,000 clones, 65% to 85% of which are singletons. This clone is a singleton in its sample. Its antigen is not identified. Germline V lookup: CDR1 SGHAT, CDR2 FQNNGV. This CDR3 region has 15 residues. V was trimmed by 3 bases and J by 5 bases, leaving 16 bases between them. Overall study results and limits: Treatment saw public clonotypes, which were uncommon, either contract or stay stable. In comparison with age-matched healthy donors, baseline clonality was higher and tracked circulating CD8+ T-cell counts.

The rearrangement joins TRBV11-2 to TRBJ2-5, with TRBD2 as a possible D gene (7 bases). The clonotype comes from a human donor with chronic lymphocytic leukemia. The input for sequencing was PBMCs, taken at disease progression, from a patient treated with ibrutinib. The CDR3 spells CASSLGGAIEETQYF. CDR3 bases: TGTGCCAGCAGCTTGGGGGGGGCCATTGAGGAGACCCAGTACTTC. The variable domain in full, completed from reference TRBV11-2 and TRBJ2-5, reads EAGVAQSPRYKIIEKRQSVAFWCNPISGHATLYWYQQILGQGPKLLIQFQNNGVVDDSQLPKDRFSAERLKGVDSTLKIQPAKLEDSAVYLCASSLGGAIEETQYFGPGTRLLVL.